One and the same sample provided the 8 T cell receptor beta chains below, sequenced in a study of blood T cells in healthy people across ages. A J-beta primer mix and a sample-barcoded 5' primer were used in a second PCR of roughly 6 to 11 cycles. TCRdb used MiXCR to reprocess the 5' RACE reads, holding one entry per CDR3 protein. The table has over 1,500,000 distinct CDR3 sequences, roughly 52% seen once. Material: blood. The receptors here all came from a woman aged 35 to 49 in good health.

The chain links TRBV4-1 to TRBJ1-5; D is unclear. V was cut by 5 bases and J by 5 bases, with 13 bases left in between. This CDR3 has 14 residues. From germline, CDR1 is MGHRA and CDR2 YSYEKL. CDR3 DNA sequence: TGCGCCAGCAGCTATGGTCCTGGCGATCAGCCCCAGCATTTT. Its translation: CASSYGPGDQPQHF.

This clonotype was counted many times. This CDR3 is CASTKGLAGVYEQYF. The CDR3, as DNA: TGTGCCAGCACCAAGGGACTAGCGGGGGTCTACGAGCAGTACTTC. The chain recombines TRBV12-3 or TRBV12-4 with TRBJ2-7; 14 positions match TRBD2. This CDR3 has 15 amino acids. The trim removed 7 bases at V and 3 bases at J, leaving 5 bases unmatched.

The chain's CDR3 is CSVEQGLEETQYF. The CDR3 DNA reads TGCAGTGTCGAACAGGGGTTGGAAGAGACCCAGTACTTC. The chain is built from TRBV20-1 and TRBJ2-7; 7 nucleotides line up with TRBD1. With the DNA end fitting TRBJ2-5 better, the J assignment may be wrong. The CDR3 totals 13 residues. Germline values: CDR1 DFQATT, CDR2 SNEGSKA (reference sequence).

This chain links TRBV13 with TRBJ2-5; D gene unclear. The assigned J gene may be wrong: the sequence end matches TRBJ2-7 better. This CDR3 is 14 amino acids long. Per the germline V gene, CDR1 is PRHDT and CDR2 is FYEKMQ (reference sequence). CDR3 protein: CASSSNKGTYEQYF. CDR3 coding DNA: TGTGCCAGCAGCTCCAACAAGGGAACGTACGAGCAGTACTTC.

The V and J genes are TRBV28 and TRBJ1-2; 11 bases fit TRBD1. This CDR3 has 18 residues. V was pared by 4 bases and J by 4 bases, with 14 bases of the junction left unmatched. Germline loops: CDR1 MDHEN, CDR2 SYDVKM. The CDR3 reads CASSSFGTGGSGGYGYTF. The CDR3 nucleotides are TGTGCCAGCAGTTCGTTCGGGACAGGGGGATCTGGGGGCTATGGCTACACCTTC.

Written as DNA, the CDR3 is TGCAGCGTTGCAAGCGGGGGGGCCCTAGAGACCCAGTACTTC. This translates into CSVASGGALETQYF. V and J are TRBV29-1 and TRBJ2-5; 10 positions agree with TRBD2. J lost 4 bases, V lost 4 bases, and 6 bases had no gene match. Germline V lookup: CDR1 SQVTM, CDR2 ANQGSEA. This CDR3 has 14 amino acids.

The genes are TRBV6-5 and TRBJ2-1; 9 bases fit TRBD2. The CDR3 has 19 residues. Germline V lookup: CDR1 MNHEY, CDR2 SVGAGI. V dropped 0 bases and J dropped 3; count of bases not matched to a gene: 12. CDR3 protein: CASSYSRSTGRGGYNEQFF. In DNA, the CDR3 is TGTGCCAGCAGTTACTCGAGATCGACTGGGCGGGGGGGCTACAATGAGCAGTTCTTC.

This sequence joins TRBV5-1 and TRBJ2-7; possible D gene TRBD1, 5 bases. Germline V lookup: CDR1 SGHRS, CDR2 YFSETQ. This CDR3 is built from 13 residues. V was clipped by 0 bases and J by 10 bases, with 14 bases between them. The CDR3 region is CASSLVSDRTQYF. The CDR3 nucleotides read TGCGCCAGCAGCTTGGTCTCTGACAGAACTCAGTACTTC.